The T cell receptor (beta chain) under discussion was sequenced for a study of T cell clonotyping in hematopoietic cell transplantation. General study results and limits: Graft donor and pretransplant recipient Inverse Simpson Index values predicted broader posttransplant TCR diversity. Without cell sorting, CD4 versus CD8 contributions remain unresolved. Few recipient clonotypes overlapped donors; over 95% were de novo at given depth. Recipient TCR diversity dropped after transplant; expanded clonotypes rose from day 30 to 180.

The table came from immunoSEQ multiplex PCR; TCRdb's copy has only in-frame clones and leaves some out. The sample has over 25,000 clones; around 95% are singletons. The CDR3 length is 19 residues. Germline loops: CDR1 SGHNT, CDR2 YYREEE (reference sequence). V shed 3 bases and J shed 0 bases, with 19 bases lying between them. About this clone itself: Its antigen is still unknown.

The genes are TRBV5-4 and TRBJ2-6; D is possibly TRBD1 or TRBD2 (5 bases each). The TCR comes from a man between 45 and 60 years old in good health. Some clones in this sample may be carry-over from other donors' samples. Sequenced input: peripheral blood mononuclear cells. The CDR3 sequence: CASSSRGYESNSGANVLTF. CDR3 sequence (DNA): TGTGCCAGCAGCTCGAGGGGATACGAGTCCAACTCTGGGGCCAACGTCCTGACTTTC.